This entry features one T cell receptor beta chain sequence. The antigen it binds to is not known. No qualities accompany the bases; no much larger clone lies one base away. This record belongs to a study of a mutant IDH1 vaccine in newly diagnosed glioma (dated by TCRdb to 2020 to 2022). At the level of the whole study: In the chemotherapy-containing groups, vaccination started alongside temozolomide cycles, whereas in patients who had radiotherapy alone it started 4-6 weeks after radiotherapy. Visit V12 was the week-35 safety follow-up and visit V13 was the week-47 end of study. Of the 30 or so patients who were treated, around 62% were male and approximately 40% were female, and the mean age was roughly 40 years. Peripheral blood samples were drawn at six visits, namely V03 (baseline), V05, V07, V10, V12 and V13. Before enrollment, patients had received standard therapy of radiotherapy alone, temozolomide alone, or radiochemotherapy with temozolomide; most received the combination. Longitudinal TCRB deep sequencing was done for 25 treated patients, wherever samples were available for exploratory analyses.

Broader findings and caveats from the paper: Across multiple MHC alleles, vaccine-induced immune responses were seen in around 94% of patients. Pseudoprogression appeared unrelated to alterations in the top peripheral T cell clonotypes detected by TCRB sequencing. Selection of PBMC samples for TCRB deep sequencing was based on availability. It was noted by the authors that analyses of patient blood samples could not be reproduced owing to sample limitations.

The time point label, read with the paper, signifies: week 47, end of study. Each vaccine dose, consisting of 300 ug of a 20-mer mutant IDH1 peptide in Montanide, was administered subcutaneously with topical imiquimod. Patients received eight vaccinations in weeks 1, 3, 5, 7, 11, 15, 19 and 23, corresponding to visits V03 through V10. Newly diagnosed WHO grade 3 or 4 IDH1-mutant astrocytomas showing loss of nuclear ATRX were present in the donors. The samples were drawn from NOA16, a multicentre, single-arm, open-label phase I trial in Germany that tested a mutant IDH1 peptide vaccine in humans for the first time. The DNeasy Blood and Tissue Kit was used to extract genomic DNA from EDTA blood for TCRB sequencing. Libraries came from the immunoSEQ multiplex PCR assay. The hsTCRB Kit was used according to the manufacturer's protocol to amplify rearranged TCR beta chain sequences. TCRB libraries were sequenced on an Illumina MiSeq. Concerning the study's data processing: The kit vendor's proprietary platform handled demultiplexing, trimming and gene mapping. Held by TCRdb, this immuneACCESS table contains in-frame sequences only and omits some clones. Under half of the omission traces to an unresolved V gene where checked; the cause of the rest is unknown. Clone size and the V and J calls come from that table; the DNA yielded D and trimming. In this sample the table shows about 83,000 clones, 75% to 85% of which occur a single time. The ten largest make up roughly 5.6% of the sample.

Sequencing was performed on PBMCs, taken from a glioma patient whose treatment included an IDH1 peptide vaccine. The sequence derives from a man in his forties or fifties with glioma.

The CDR3 reads CASSRSDQGQPQHF. The DNA sequence is TGTGCCAGCAGCCGATCTGACCAGGGACAGCCCCAGCATTTT. The receptor chain draws on TRBV4-2 and TRBJ1-5; a tentative D call is TRBD1 (5 bases match). V drops 4 bases and J drops 7 bases, leaving 14 bases in between. From the cysteine through the phenylalanine, the CDR3 covers 14 amino acids. Only the CDR3 DNA is retained, 42 bases long and in frame from the first base. Reading the germline V gene gives CDR1 LGHNA and CDR2 YNFKEQ.